One sample yielded the 24 T cell receptor beta chains listed below, sequenced in a study of molecular identifiers for immune sequencing clone quantification. TCRdb recomputed calls from the PCR reads with MiXCR, one row per CDR3 protein. The sample contains about 100,000 distinct CDR3 sequences, 36% of which appear only once. The specimen was naive CD8+ T cells from blood, with Jurkat cell RNA spiked in. Subset noted: FACS-sorted CD8+CD4-CCR7+CD45RA+ naive T cells. These receptors all stem from a human donor in good health. Some libraries in this study had Jurkat cell RNA spiked in.

This clonotype has a handful of counts. A much larger clone lies a single base off, so this may be a read error. The rearrangement links TRBV6-2 or TRBV6-3 to TRBJ2-2; perhaps TRBD2 as D (5 bases). Germline loops: CDR1 MNHEY, CDR2 SVGEGT. This CDR3 spans 13 amino acids. The CDR3 DNA reads TGTGCCAGCACCGACACCTACACCGGGGAGCTGATTTTT. Translation: CASTDTYTGELIF.

This chain connects TRBV12-3 or TRBV12-4 to TRBJ2-6; D is undetermined. The germline V and J ends were trimmed by 7 bases and 4 bases, with 14 bases remaining between them. The CDR3 runs to 15 residues. CDR3 loop: CASTYFGSGANVLTF. DNA of the CDR3: TGTGCCAGCACTTATTTCGGGTCCGGGGCCAACGTCCTGACTTTC.

The rearrangement links TRBV5-1 to TRBJ2-7; D may be TRBD1 (6 bases). This CDR3 has 13 amino acids. Trimming pared 1 base from V and 6 bases from J, leaving 11 bases between. Germline V CDR1 and CDR2: SGHRS, YFSETQ. The CDR3, as DNA: TGCGCCAGCAGCTTGACAGGGCGGTTCGAGCAGTACTTC. Residues: CASSLTGRFEQYF.

This sequence joins TRBV27 and TRBJ2-7; a weak D match, TRBD2 (6 bases). Looked up from germline, CDR1 is MNHEY and CDR2 is SMNVEV (reference sequence). V was cut by 5 bases and J by 5 bases, with 16 bases left in between. The CDR3 is 14 residues long. The CDR3 nucleotides read TGTGCCAGCAGTGCCGGGAGTGAAAGTAACGAGCAGTACTTC. This codes for CASSAGSESNEQYF.

A word on this clonotype: A read error is possible here, since a much larger clone lies one base away. This chain joins TRBV7-9 and TRBJ1-4; D gene ambiguous. Germline V gives CDR1 SEHNR, CDR2 FQNEAQ (reference sequence). The CDR3 covers 16 residues. In DNA, the CDR3 is TGTGCCAGCAGGACCGGGTTGGCGGATACTATTGAAAAACTGTTTTTT. This gives the protein CASRTGLADTIEKLFF.

With regard to this clonotype: A much larger clone differs from this one at a single base, so this may be a read error. The rearrangement uses TRBV7-8 and TRBJ2-1, with TRBD1 as a possible D gene (5 bases). The CDR3 loop spans 16 amino acids. Germline CDR1 SGHVS, CDR2 FQNEAQ. The CDR3 here is CASSLGARASHNGQFF. In nucleotides, the CDR3 is TGTGCCAGCAGCTTAGGTGCCAGGGCTTCCCACAATGGGCAGTTCTTC.

The chain couples TRBV5-6 to TRBJ2-2; D not resolved. The germline V gene encodes CDR1 SGHDT and CDR2 YYEEEE. V was clipped by 0 bases and J by 4 bases, with 10 bases between them. The CDR3 is 15 amino acids. The CDR3 DNA reads TGTGCCAGCAGCTTGGCTAGGTCGATCACCGGGGAGCTGTTTTTT. It specifies CASSLARSITGELFF.

The J gene is TRBJ2-2, the V gene TRBV6-6; D gene ambiguous. Germline-derived CDR1 and CDR2 are MNHNY and SVGAGI (reference sequence). The CDR3 consists of 12 residues. The germline V and J ends were trimmed by 7 bases and 0 bases, with 3 bases remaining between them. The CDR3 DNA is TGTGCCAGCATGCCGAACACCGGGGAGCTGTTTTTT. Protein product: CASMPNTGELFF.

This clonotype was counted many times. The gene calls are TRBV28 and TRBJ2-6, with D perhaps assigned TRBD1 or TRBD2 (5 bases each). Germline CDR1 and CDR2: MDHEN and SYDVKM. V lost 7 bases to trimming and J lost 1 base, with 14 bases between them. The CDR3 extends over 16 amino acids. In DNA, the CDR3 is TGTGCCAGCAAACGGGACGGCCGGTCTGGGGCCAACGTCCTGACTTTC. Protein: CASKRDGRSGANVLTF.

The V gene is TRBV2, the J gene TRBJ2-5, with 8 bases aligning to TRBD1. This CDR3 comprises 14 residues. Looked up from germline, CDR1 is SNHLY and CDR2 is FYNNEI. V lost 4 bases, J lost 4 bases, and 5 bases stayed unmatched. CDR3 amino acids: CASSGTGLAETQYF. The CDR3 nucleotides read TGTGCCAGCAGTGGGACAGGGTTGGCAGAGACCCAGTACTTC.

The chain employs TRBV4-1 and TRBJ2-7, with D tentatively TRBD1 or TRBD2 (5 bases each). V was clipped by 1 base and J by 11 bases, with 18 bases between them. The germline V gene encodes CDR1 MGHRA and CDR2 YSYEKL. This CDR3 comprises 14 residues. The CDR3 is CASSQGDGPSKKYF. The CDR3 nucleotides are TGCGCCAGCAGCCAAGGGGACGGACCCTCGAAGAAGTACTTC.

This clonotype was detected only a few times. The chain recombines TRBV12-3 or TRBV12-4 with TRBJ2-5; 9 positions match TRBD1. This CDR3 region has 15 residues. With 6 bases clipped from V and 4 bases from J, the junction kept 9 bases outside the gene matches. The CDR3 loop reads CASSPTGGFRETQYF. The CDR3 DNA sequence: TGTGCCAGCAGCCCTACAGGGGGCTTCCGAGAGACCCAGTACTTC.

This clonotype was observed at least ten times. This chain links TRBV7-8 with TRBJ1-1; D ambiguous. The germline V and J ends were trimmed by 5 bases and 3 bases, with 7 bases remaining between them. Germline V gives CDR1 SGHVS, CDR2 FQNEAQ. The CDR3 covers 12 residues. CDR3 sequence reads: CASSLDYTEAFF. CDR3 coding DNA: TGTGCCAGCAGCCTTGACTACACTGAAGCTTTCTTT.

The table lists this clonotype with many counts. V usage is TRBV7-9 and J usage is TRBJ1-1; D is unclear. CDR1 is SEHNR, CDR2 FQNEAQ, per germline (reference sequence). V shed 5 bases and J shed 0 bases, with 13 bases lying between them. This CDR3 is built from 15 residues. CDR3 sequence (DNA): TGTGCCAGCAGCCACCCGGTGGGGATGAACACTGAAGCTTTCTTT. This translates into CASSHPVGMNTEAFF.

The chain is built from TRBV20-1 and TRBJ1-1, with 10 bases fitting TRBD1. The CDR3 covers 16 residues. V shed 5 bases, J shed 4 bases, and the junction held 13 bases outside the gene matches. In germline, CDR1 is DFQATT, CDR2 SNEGSKA (reference sequence). CDR3 bases: TGCAGTGCTCCCACCCGGGACAGGGGATCGGGCACTGAAGCTTTCTTT. Its translation: CSAPTRDRGSGTEAFF.

This clonotype was recorded a few times. J is TRBJ2-3 and V is TRBV5-6, with 11 bases that match TRBD2. The V and J ends lost 0 bases and 2 bases, in that order; junction bases with no gene match: 5. The CDR3 sequence is 17 residues long. Per the germline V gene, CDR1 is SGHDT and CDR2 is YYEEEE. This CDR3 reads CASSLDLAGGFTDTQYF. CDR3 coding DNA: TGTGCCAGCAGCTTGGATCTAGCGGGGGGTTTCACAGATACGCAGTATTTT.

Comment on this clonotype: A much larger clone differs from this one at a single base, so this may be a read error. The CDR3 loop is CATSYRVGTEAFF. CDR3 sequence (DNA): TGTGCCACCAGCTACCGGGTTGGTACTGAAGCTTTCTTT. The V and J genes are TRBV28 and TRBJ1-1; D gene unclear. V lost 10 bases, J lost 5 bases, and 17 bases lay in between. CDR3 length: 13 amino acids. In germline, CDR1 is MDHEN, CDR2 SYDVKM.

For this clonotype: A much more abundant neighbour one base away suggests this may be a read error. The chain uses TRBV12-3 or TRBV12-4 and TRBJ2-7; 9 bases are shared with TRBD1. The CDR3 runs 15 residues. The CDR3, as DNA: TGTGCCGGCAGTCCCTACGGACAGGGGAATAGGGAGCAGTACTTC. It yields the protein CAGSPYGQGNREQYF.

This rearrangement joins TRBV13 to TRBJ2-7, with no clear D. Germline CDR1 reads PRHDT; CDR2 reads FYEKMQ (reference sequence). This CDR3 has 13 residues. Trimming took 4 bases from V and 2 from J, leaving 9 bases between them. CDR3 amino acids: CASSSTTAYEQYF. The CDR3 nucleotides read TGTGCCAGCAGCTCCACTACCGCCTACGAGCAGTACTTC.

This clonotype was recorded many times. The chain couples TRBV28 to TRBJ2-5, with D possibly being TRBD1 (6 bases). The germline CDR1 and CDR2 sequences are MDHEN and SYDVKM. CDR3 length: 13 amino acids. V was trimmed by 2 bases and J by 7 bases, leaving 11 bases between them. CDR3: CASSLPGVGTQYF. The CDR3 bases are TGTGCCAGCAGTTTACCAGGGGTCGGGACCCAGTACTTC. Full variable domain (outside the CDR3, taken from reference TRBV28 and TRBJ2-5): DVKVTQSSRYLVKRTGEKVFLECVQDMDHENMFWYRQDPGLGLRLIYFSYDVKMKEKGDIPEGYSVSREKKERFSLILESASTNQTSMYLCASSLPGVGTQYFGPGTRLLVL.

The chain couples TRBV2 to TRBJ2-5; 7 bases align to TRBD2. CDR3 length equals 13 residues. V was pared by 4 bases and J by 5 bases, with 4 bases of the junction left unmatched. CDR1 is SNHLY and CDR2 is FYNNEI in the germline V gene. DNA of the CDR3: TGTGCCAGCAGTGTGGGGGGAGGGGAGACCCAGTACTTC. It specifies CASSVGGGETQYF.

This clonotype was recorded a few times. The chain uses TRBV7-9 and TRBJ2-7, with unresolved D. The CDR3 covers 14 residues. From germline, CDR1 is SEHNR and CDR2 FQNEAQ (reference sequence). V lost 3 bases, J lost 0 bases, and 9 bases lay in between. The CDR3 coding sequence is TGTGCCAGCAGCTTGGTAGTATCCTCCTACGAGCAGTACTTC. This translates into CASSLVVSSYEQYF.

V usage is TRBV28 and J usage is TRBJ2-7; the D gene is possibly TRBD2 (5 bases). V was shortened by 4 bases and J by 6 bases, with 19 bases between the two germline ends. This CDR3 spans 15 amino acids. Germline values: CDR1 MDHEN, CDR2 SYDVKM. The chain's CDR3 is CASSSKEEFPCEQYF. CDR3 DNA: TGTGCCAGCAGTTCGAAGGAGGAGTTTCCCTGCGAGCAGTACTTC.

This chain links TRBV9 with TRBJ2-3, with 8 bases identical to TRBD2. Germline V lookup: CDR1 SGDLS, CDR2 YYNGEE. The CDR3 runs 13 residues. J lost 7 bases, V lost 4 bases, and 5 bases had no gene match. CDR3 bases: TGTGCCAGCAGCCCCCGACTAGCGAATACGCAGTATTTT. Its protein product is CASSPRLANTQYF.